This note documents a single T cell receptor (beta chain) sequence. These data are taken from a study of T cell changes during pregnancy in multiple sclerosis. Assay: immunoSEQ multiplex PCR; the TCRdb copy retains only in-frame clones and omits some. The profile covers about 73,000 clones, with approximately 92% appearing a single time and roughly 2.8% taken by the ten largest. Trimming removed 8 bases at V and 7 bases at J, with 14 bases between. Germline CDR1 is WNHNN and CDR2 is SYGVQD (reference sequence). The CDR3 has 12 amino acids. The clonotype was recovered from a female donor in good health, enrolled as a control in a pregnancy study. The chain carries TRBV10-1 and TRBJ1-1; D is perhaps TRBD1 (5 bases). The starting material was peripheral blood, obtained in the third trimester of pregnancy. CDR3 protein: CASVTGLFEAFF. DNA of the CDR3: TGCGCCAGCGTTACGGGACTCTTTGAAGCTTTCTTT.